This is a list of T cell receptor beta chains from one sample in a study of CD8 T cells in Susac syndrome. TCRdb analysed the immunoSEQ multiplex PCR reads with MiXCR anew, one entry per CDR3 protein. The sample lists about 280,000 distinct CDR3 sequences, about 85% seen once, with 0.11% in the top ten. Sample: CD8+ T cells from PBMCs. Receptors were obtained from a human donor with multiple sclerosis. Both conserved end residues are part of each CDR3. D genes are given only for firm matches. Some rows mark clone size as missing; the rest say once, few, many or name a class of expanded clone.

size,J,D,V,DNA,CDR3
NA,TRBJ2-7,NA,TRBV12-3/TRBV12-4,TGTGCCAGCAGGGGAAGGGATCCGCAGACGTTTACCTACGAGCAGTACTTC,CASRGRDPQTFTYEQYF
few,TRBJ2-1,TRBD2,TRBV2,TGTGCCAGCAGTCCGCTAGCGGGAGGGCCAGATGAGCAGTTCTTC,CASSPLAGGPDEQFF
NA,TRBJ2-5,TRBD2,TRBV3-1,TGTGCCAGCAGCCAGGATCTAGCGGACCAAGAGACCCAGTACTTC,CASSQDLADQETQYF
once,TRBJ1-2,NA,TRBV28,TGTGCCAGCACCACCACAGGAATGGGAAGTTTGAGCTATGGCTACACCTTC,CASTTTGMGSLSYGYTF
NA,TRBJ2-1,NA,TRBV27,TGTGCCAGCACGGCCCGGGCTGGACGATACAATGAGCAGTTCTTC,CASTARAGRYNEQFF
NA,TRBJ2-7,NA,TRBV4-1,TGCGCCAGCAGCCAAGCCGGCAGGGGCTACTCCTACGAGCAGTACTTC,CASSQAGRGYSYEQYF
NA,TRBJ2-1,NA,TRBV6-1,TGTGCCAGCAGTCCGAGGTCGGGCGGGACCTTTAATGAGCAGTTCTTC,CASSPRSGGTFNEQFF
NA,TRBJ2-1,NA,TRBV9,TGTGCCAGCAGCGGCGGTGGGGGGACTGAGCAGTTCTTC,CASSGGGGTEQFF
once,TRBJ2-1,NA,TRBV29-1,TGCAGCGTTGTTTGGACGGGACCCTACAATGAGCAGTTCTTC,CSVVWTGPYNEQFF
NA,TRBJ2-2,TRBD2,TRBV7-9,TGTGCCAGCAGCTTATGGGAAGCGGGAGTCACCGGGGAGCTGTTTTTT,CASSLWEAGVTGELFF
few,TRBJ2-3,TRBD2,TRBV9,TGTGCCAGCAGTGCGGGACTAGCGGTCACAGATACGCAGTATTTT,CASSAGLAVTDTQYF
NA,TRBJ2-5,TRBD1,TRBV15,TGTGCCACCAGCAGGGTCCGCGACAGGGTGGGGACCCAGTACTTC,CATSRVRDRVGTQYF
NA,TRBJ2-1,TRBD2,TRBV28,TGTGCCAGCAGTAAAACTAGCGGGAGTCGGTACAATGAGCAGTTCTTC,CASSKTSGSRYNEQFF
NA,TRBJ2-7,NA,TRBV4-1,TGCGCCAGCAGCCAAGAACGATCTGACAGGTCCTACGAGCAGTACTTC,CASSQERSDRSYEQYF
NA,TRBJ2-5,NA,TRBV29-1,TGCAGCGTGGGCCAAGAGACCCAGTACTTC,CSVGQETQYF
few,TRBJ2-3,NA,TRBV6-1,TGTGCCAGCAGGATTGGGACATTTAGCACAGATACGCAGTATTTT,CASRIGTFSTDTQYF
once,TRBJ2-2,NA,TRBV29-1,TGCAGCGTCGTAACGAACACCGGGGAGCTGTTTTTT,CSVVTNTGELFF
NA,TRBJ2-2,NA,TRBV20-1,TGCAGTGCTAGAGAGGTTAGAAGGACCTTCGGGGAGCCGTTTTTT,CSAREVRRTFGEPFF
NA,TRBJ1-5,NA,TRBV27,TGTGCCAGCAACCAAAATAATAGCAATCAGCCCCAGCATTTT,CASNQNNSNQPQHF
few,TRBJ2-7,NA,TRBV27,TGTGCCAGCATGGGGGGTAAGCTCGAGCAGTACTTC,CASMGGKLEQYF
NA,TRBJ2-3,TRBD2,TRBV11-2,TGTGCCAGCAGCTCGCTAGCGGGAGGATCAGATACGCAGTATTTT,CASSSLAGGSDTQYF
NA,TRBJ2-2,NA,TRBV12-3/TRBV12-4,TGTGCCAGCAGCCCGGCGCGGGACAGCGGCACCGGGGAGCTGTTTTTT,CASSPARDSGTGELFF
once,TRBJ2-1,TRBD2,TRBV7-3,TGTGCCAGCAGCCCCGACTGGGGGGGTAGTGAGCAGTTCTTC,CASSPDWGGSEQFF
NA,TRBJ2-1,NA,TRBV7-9,TGTGCCAGCAGCTTAGGAGGTCCTCTCTACAATGAGCAGTTCTTC,CASSLGGPLYNEQFF
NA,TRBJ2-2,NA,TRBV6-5,TGTGCCACCAGACATACCATCGGGGAGCTGTTTTTT,CATRHTIGELFF
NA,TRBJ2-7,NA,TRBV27,TGTGCCAGCAGTCCCCATGGACAGATCGACGAGCAGTACTTC,CASSPHGQIDEQYF
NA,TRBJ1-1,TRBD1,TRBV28,TGTGCCAGCAGCCAGAGGACAGGGAGGAACACTGAAGCTTTCTTT,CASSQRTGRNTEAFF
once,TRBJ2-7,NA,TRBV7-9,TGTGCCAGCAGCCCTGCAGGAAGGCGGCCCGAGCAGTACTTC,CASSPAGRRPEQYF
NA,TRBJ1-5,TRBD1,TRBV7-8,TGTGCCAGCAGTTTAACCCCAGGGGGCTTCATGGGCAATCAGCCCCAGCATTTT,CASSLTPGGFMGNQPQHF
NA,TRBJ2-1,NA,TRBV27,TGTGCCAGCAGTTTAACCGGGACTCTCGCCAATGAGCAGTTCTTC,CASSLTGTLANEQFF
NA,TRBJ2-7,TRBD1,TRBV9,TGTGCCAGCAGCGTAGCCTCTGGGGGACAGGGACGCTACGAGCAGTACTTC,CASSVASGGQGRYEQYF
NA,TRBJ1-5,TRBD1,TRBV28,TGTGCCAGCAGCCCGTTAGGGACAGGCAATCAGCCCCAGCATTTT,CASSPLGTGNQPQHF
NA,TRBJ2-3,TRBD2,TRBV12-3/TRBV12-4,TGTGCCAGCAGGGCTAGCGGGAGGGCCATAGATACGCAGTATTTT,CASRASGRAIDTQYF
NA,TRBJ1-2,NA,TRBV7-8,TGTGCCAGCAGCCGCCATAAGGGGATCTATGGCTACACCTTC,CASSRHKGIYGYTF
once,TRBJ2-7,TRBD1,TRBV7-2,TGTGCCAGCAGCTTATGGCTGTCGGGACAGGGGACAACCTACGAGCAGTACTTC,CASSLWLSGQGTTYEQYF
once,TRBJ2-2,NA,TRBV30,TGTGCCTGGAGTGAGACAGGTTACACCGGGGAGCTGTTTTTT,CAWSETGYTGELFF
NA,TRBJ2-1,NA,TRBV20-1,TGCAGTGCTAGAGATGGGGCCCTACCCTCCTACAATGAGCAGTTCTTC,CSARDGALPSYNEQFF
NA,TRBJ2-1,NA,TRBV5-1,TGCGCCAGCAGCTTGGAGAGCGGAAGATTAAATGAGCAGTTCTTC,CASSLESGRLNEQFF
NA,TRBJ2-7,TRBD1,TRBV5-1,TGCGCCAGCAGCTCGAAGGACAGGGCGGCGGATATGTTCTACGAGCAGTACTTC,CASSSKDRAADMFYEQYF
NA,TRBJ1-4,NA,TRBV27,TGTGCCAGCAGACCAGGAGGGACTAATGAAAAACTGTTTTTT,CASRPGGTNEKLFF
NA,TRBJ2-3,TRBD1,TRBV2,TGTGCCAGCGAGGACAGGTTCAACACAGATACGCAGTATTTT,CASEDRFNTDTQYF
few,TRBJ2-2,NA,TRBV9,TGTGCCAGCAGCGTAGTTTCTCGCACCGGGGAGCTGTTTTTT,CASSVVSRTGELFF
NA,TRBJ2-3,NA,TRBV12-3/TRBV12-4,TGTGCCAGCAGTTTGGACTGGGGCACAGATACGCAGTATTTT,CASSLDWGTDTQYF
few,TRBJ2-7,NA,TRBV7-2,TGTGCCAGCAGCTTATTGGGCGGAGCCTACGAGCAGTACTTC,CASSLLGGAYEQYF
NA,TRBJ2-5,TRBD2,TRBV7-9,TGTGCCAGCAGCTCTAGCGGGAATCAAGAGACCCAGTACTTC,CASSSSGNQETQYF
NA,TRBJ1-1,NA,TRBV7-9,TGTGCCAGCAGCCCTGCTGTTGAAGCTTTCTTT,CASSPAVEAFF
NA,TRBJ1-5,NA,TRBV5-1,TGCGCCAGCAGCTTGTGGGGGTTAGGGGAGCCCCAGCATTTT,CASSLWGLGEPQHF
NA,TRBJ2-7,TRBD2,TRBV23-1,TGCGCCAGCAGTCAATCCGTTAGCGGGAGGAGCTCCTACGAGCAGTACTTC,CASSQSVSGRSSYEQYF
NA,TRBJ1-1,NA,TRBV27,TGTGCCAGCAGTTTAAGCCCCGGGTGGGGCACTGAAGCTTTCTTT,CASSLSPGWGTEAFF
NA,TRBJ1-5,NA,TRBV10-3,TGTGCCATCAGGGACCCCCGGGACAGCAATCAGCCCCAGCATTTT,CAIRDPRDSNQPQHF
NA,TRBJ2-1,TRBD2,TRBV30,TGTGCCTGGAGTTCGACGGCTAGCGGGAGTATCGACAATGAGCAGTTCTTC,CAWSSTASGSIDNEQFF
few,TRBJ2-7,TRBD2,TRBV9,TGTGCCAGCAGCGGGCTCCCGGGACTAGCAACCGAGCAGTACTTC,CASSGLPGLATEQYF
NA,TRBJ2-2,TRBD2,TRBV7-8,TGTGCCAGCAGCGCTCCCAAGGCGGGGGACACCGGGGAGCTGTTTTTT,CASSAPKAGDTGELFF
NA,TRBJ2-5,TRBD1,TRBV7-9,TGTGCCAGCAGGGGGACAGGGGGTGAGATGGAGACCCAGTACTTC,CASRGTGGEMETQYF